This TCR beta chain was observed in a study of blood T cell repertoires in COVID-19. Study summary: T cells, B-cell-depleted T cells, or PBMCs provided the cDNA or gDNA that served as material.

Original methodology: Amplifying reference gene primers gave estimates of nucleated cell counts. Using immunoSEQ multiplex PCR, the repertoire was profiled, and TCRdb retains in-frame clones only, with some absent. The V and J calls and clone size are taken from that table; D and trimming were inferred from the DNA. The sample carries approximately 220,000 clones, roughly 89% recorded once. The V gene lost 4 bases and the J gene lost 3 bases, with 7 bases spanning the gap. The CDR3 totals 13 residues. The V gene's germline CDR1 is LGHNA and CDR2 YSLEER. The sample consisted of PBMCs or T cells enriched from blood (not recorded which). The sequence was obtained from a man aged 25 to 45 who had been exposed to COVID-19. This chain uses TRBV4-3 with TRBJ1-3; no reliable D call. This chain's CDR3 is CASSRSFGNTIYF. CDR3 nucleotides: TGCGCCAGCAGCCGCAGTTTTGGAAACACCATATATTTT.